The entry that follows covers one T cell receptor (beta chain) sequence. Its antigen is still unknown. Germline loops: CDR1 SGHAT, CDR2 FQNNGV. This CDR3 region has 15 residues. V was clipped by 5 bases and J by 7 bases; unmatched bases: 10. These data are taken from a study of T cell repertoires in cytomegalovirus infection. Overall study context: Public TCR beta signature analysis indicated the presence of both CMV infection and matching HLA type. General study points: HLA-C-restricted CMV clonotypes gave the most frequent clonotype in two of eight donors. Public TCR beta family frequency separated CMV-and-HLA carriers, including in an independent cohort.

From the reads, TCRdb called clonotypes with MiXCR, one entry per CDR3 protein. The sample consists of more than 150,000 distinct CDR3 sequences, 28% of them appearing once. Sequencing input: PBMCs. The rearrangement joins TRBV11-2 to TRBJ2-7; 11 bases are shared with TRBD2. This receptor was identified in a human donor in good health (CMV status not recorded). Some clones in this sample may be carry-over from other donors' samples. The CDR3 DNA sequence: TGTGCCAGCAGCCCGTCGGTAGCGGGGGGGCTTGAGCAGTACTTC. It specifies CASSPSVAGGLEQYF.